Listed below are T cell receptor beta chains from one sample, sequenced in a study of T cell responses to AZD1222 COVID-19 vaccine. Clones were sequenced by immunoSEQ multiplex PCR, and TCRdb holds only the in-frame ones, with some missing. The repertoire includes approximately 120,000 clones, 70% to 90% of them detected once, and about 10% sits in the top ten. Sequences were derived from peripheral blood, sampled on day 0 of AZD1222 vaccination. These receptors were taken from an adult in good health. Both conserved end residues are part of each CDR3. The D gene is left open where the match is weak. For some rows the clone size is stated as once, few or many, or as a class when expanded; others skip it.

clone size	V gene	D gene	J gene	CDR3 DNA	CDR3 protein
NA	TRBV27	NA	TRBJ2-2	TGTGCCAGCAGTAAGAGGGGCATTTACACCGGGGAGCTGTTTTTT	CASSKRGIYTGELFF
NA	TRBV27	TRBD1	TRBJ2-7	TGTGCCAGCAGTTTAATAGGGGGCGGTTACGAGCAGTACTTC	CASSLIGGGYEQYF
NA	TRBV4-3	NA	TRBJ2-3	TGCGCCAGCAGCCAAGACGGGCAGGGTGGAAATACGCAGTATTTT	CASSQDGQGGNTQYF
NA	TRBV3-1/TRBV3-2	NA	TRBJ2-7	TGTGCCAGCTCCCTTGGCGGGGTCTACGAGCAGTACTTC	CASSLGGVYEQYF
NA	TRBV19	NA	TRBJ1-2	TGTGCCAGTAGTATAGATCGGGGAAACTATGGCTACACCTTC	CASSIDRGNYGYTF
NA	TRBV11-2	NA	TRBJ1-1	TGTGCCAGCAGCCGACCCGCAGGGAACACTGAAGCTTTCTTT	CASSRPAGNTEAFF
once	TRBV7-8	TRBD2	TRBJ2-1	TGTGCCAGCAGCCGAGGGACTAGCGTTGAGCAGTTCTTC	CASSRGTSVEQFF
NA	TRBV21-1	NA	TRBJ1-5	TGTGCCAGCAGCCACGCGAGGGACGGCAATCAGCCCCAGCATTTT	CASSHARDGNQPQHF
NA	TRBV2	NA	TRBJ1-5	TGTGCCAGCAGTGTTTTTACAGATAGCAATCAGCCCCAGCATTTT	CASSVFTDSNQPQHF
NA	TRBV28	NA	TRBJ1-2	TGTGCCAGCAGTTCCTACAGGGACTATGGCTACACCTTC	CASSSYRDYGYTF
few	TRBV7-9	NA	TRBJ2-3	TGTGCCAGCAGCTTAGATCCGGGGGCAGATACGCAGTATTTT	CASSLDPGADTQYF
NA	TRBV19	TRBD2	TRBJ2-3	TGTGCCACCTCTAGCGGGGGGGTGGATACGCAGTATTTT	CATSSGGVDTQYF
NA	TRBV11-3	NA	TRBJ2-1	TGTGCCAGCAGCTTAGATCCCAGAAAGCAGTTCTTC	CASSLDPRKQFF
NA	TRBV19	TRBD1	TRBJ2-7	TGTGCCAGTGGGGACAGGGGGTCTTACGAGCAGTACTTC	CASGDRGSYEQYF
NA	TRBV7-3	NA	TRBJ2-3	TGTGCCAGCAGCTTAAATCAGGGAGGCACAGATACGCAGTATTTT	CASSLNQGGTDTQYF
once	TRBV24-1	NA	TRBJ2-2	TGTGCCACCAGTCAGGGGTACGACACCGGGGAGCTGTTTTTT	CATSQGYDTGELFF
once	TRBV3-1/TRBV3-2	NA	TRBJ1-4	TGTGCCAGCAGCCAAGGGCCAACAACTAATGAAAAACTGTTTTTT	CASSQGPTTNEKLFF
NA	TRBV5-1	NA	TRBJ1-2	TGCGCCAGCAGCGCCGCCGGACGGGGTGGCTACACCTTC	CASSAAGRGGYTF
NA	TRBV5-6	NA	TRBJ1-1	TGTGCCAGCAGCTTCCCCGGACGGATAGAAACTGAAGCTTTCTTT	CASSFPGRIETEAFF
NA	TRBV7-2	NA	TRBJ2-2	TGTGCCAGCAGCTCGCGCCCCGACAACACCGGGGAGCTGTTTTTT	CASSSRPDNTGELFF
NA	TRBV5-1	TRBD2	TRBJ2-2	TGCGCCAGCAGAACGGGACTAAACACCGGGGAGCTGTTTTTT	CASRTGLNTGELFF
once	TRBV15	NA	TRBJ2-7	TGTGCCACCAGCAGAGATGGGAAACCCTACGAGCAGTACTTC	CATSRDGKPYEQYF
NA	TRBV28	NA	TRBJ2-3	TGTGCCAGCAGTTTAGGGGCGGGAGATACGCAGTATTTT	CASSLGAGDTQYF
NA	TRBV5-1	NA	TRBJ2-3	TGCGCCAGCAGCTTGGGGCAGTTCCGCACAGATACGCAGTATTTT	CASSLGQFRTDTQYF
NA	TRBV13	TRBD1	TRBJ1-1	TGTGCCAGCAGCTTGGGACAGGGGACCACTGAAGCTTTCTTT	CASSLGQGTTEAFF
NA	TRBV6-2/TRBV6-3	NA	TRBJ2-3	TGTGCCAGCAGTTACGTATCCCATGGGGCAGATACGCAGTATTTT	CASSYVSHGADTQYF
NA	TRBV28	NA	TRBJ2-7	TGTGCCAGCAGTTTATCGAGGGAGCAGTACTTC	CASSLSREQYF
NA	TRBV27	TRBD2	TRBJ2-7	TGTGCCAGCAGTGGACTAGCGGAGAAGTCCTACGAGCAGTACTTC	CASSGLAEKSYEQYF
NA	TRBV7-2	NA	TRBJ2-1	TGTGCCAGCAGCTTTACAGGACAGATCTCCTACAATGAGCAGTTCTTC	CASSFTGQISYNEQFF
NA	TRBV12-3/TRBV12-4	NA	TRBJ1-1	TGTGCCAGCACCCCCTCGTGGGGATTGGAAGCTTTCTTT	CASTPSWGLEAFF
NA	TRBV6-1	NA	TRBJ1-2	TGTGCCAGCAGTGAAATCGACCGAGAAGCTAACTATGGCTACACCTTC	CASSEIDREANYGYTF
NA	TRBV11-2	NA	TRBJ1-6	TGTGCCAGCAGCCCTGGAGGCGCGAGCTCCTATAATTCACCCCTCCACTTT	CASSPGGASSYNSPLHF
NA	TRBV11-2	NA	TRBJ1-5	TGTGCCAGCAGCTTGGATTACAATCAGCCCCAGCATTTT	CASSLDYNQPQHF
NA	TRBV9	NA	TRBJ1-4	TGTGCCAGCAGCGTGGGATCTAATGAAAAACTGTTTTTT	CASSVGSNEKLFF
NA	TRBV7-2	NA	TRBJ2-3	TGTGCCAGCAGCTTATGGGGCGGTAGCACAGATACGCAGTATTTT	CASSLWGGSTDTQYF
NA	TRBV28	NA	TRBJ2-7	TGTGCCAGCAGTTCTACCTCTGGAGTGCAGTACTTC	CASSSTSGVQYF
NA	TRBV5-1	TRBD1	TRBJ1-1	TGCGCCAGCAGCACCGGACAGGGGGTTTACACTGAAGCTTTCTTT	CASSTGQGVYTEAFF
NA	TRBV6-1	TRBD1	TRBJ1-2	TGTGCCAGCAGTGAAACCGGGACAGGTGTCGGCTACACCTTC	CASSETGTGVGYTF
NA	TRBV10-1	NA	TRBJ2-2	TGCGCCACCCGGGTGGGCCCCACCGGGGAGCTGTTTTTT	CATRVGPTGELFF
few	TRBV10-2	NA	TRBJ1-5	TGCGCCAGCAGTGAGTCGGGTAGCAATCAGCCCCAGCATTTT	CASSESGSNQPQHF
NA	TRBV12-3/TRBV12-4	NA	TRBJ2-1	TGTGCCAGCAGCTCGACTTTGATTGAGCAGTTCTTC	CASSSTLIEQFF
NA	TRBV7-3	NA	TRBJ1-1	TGTGCCAGCAGCTTCTCCGGGACGGCCAACGTGGGGGCTTTCTTT	CASSFSGTANVGAFF
NA	TRBV30	NA	TRBJ2-5	TGTGCCTGGAGTGTAAGCCTCCAAGAGACCCAGTACTTC	CAWSVSLQETQYF
NA	TRBV27	TRBD1	TRBJ2-7	TGTGCCAGCAGTTTCCGGGACAGGTTCTACGAGCAGTACTTC	CASSFRDRFYEQYF
NA	TRBV6-2/TRBV6-3	NA	TRBJ2-7	TGTGCCAGCAGCCGCTCCAGCGAGCAGTACTTC	CASSRSSEQYF
NA	TRBV9	NA	TRBJ1-2	TGTGCCAGCAGCCCGATTTCTCAGGGAGCGCTCCCCTATGGCTACACCTTC	CASSPISQGALPYGYTF
NA	TRBV5-4	TRBD1	TRBJ2-3	TGTGCCAGCAGCTTACCGGGACAGGGTAGAGATACGCAGTATTTT	CASSLPGQGRDTQYF